A single T cell receptor (beta chain) is shown here with its context. Its antigen is as yet unknown. The sample belongs to a study of response to subunit inactivated influenza vaccine. Regarding the study as a whole: Authors suggested each seasonal influenza vaccination recruits few new T cells.

TCRdb called the RT-PCR reads again in MiXCR, with one record for every CDR3 protein. The sample has roughly 790,000 distinct CDR3 sequences, 20% to 25% seen once. The CDR3 has 15 amino acids. Germline V gene lookup returns CDR1 SGHDT and CDR2 YYEEEE. V gave up 4 bases and J gave up 1 base, with 15 bases separating them. Material: PBMCs from blood, obtained 4 to 6 days after vaccination. The chain has TRBV5-6 and TRBJ2-7, with a tentative D call TRBD1 (6 bases). The TCR originated in a man in his fifties or sixties who received an inactivated influenza vaccine. CDR3 DNA: TGTGCCAGCAGCCGGACGACAGGCCTTTCCTACGAGCAGTACTTC. Its translation is CASSRTTGLSYEQYF. The variable domain in full, completed from reference TRBV5-6 and TRBJ2-7, reads DAGVTQSPTHLIKTRGQQVTLRCSPKSGHDTVSWYQQALGQGPQFIFQYYEEEERQRGNFPDRFSGHQFPNYSSELNVNALLLGDSALYLCASSRTTGLSYEQYFGPGTRLTVT.